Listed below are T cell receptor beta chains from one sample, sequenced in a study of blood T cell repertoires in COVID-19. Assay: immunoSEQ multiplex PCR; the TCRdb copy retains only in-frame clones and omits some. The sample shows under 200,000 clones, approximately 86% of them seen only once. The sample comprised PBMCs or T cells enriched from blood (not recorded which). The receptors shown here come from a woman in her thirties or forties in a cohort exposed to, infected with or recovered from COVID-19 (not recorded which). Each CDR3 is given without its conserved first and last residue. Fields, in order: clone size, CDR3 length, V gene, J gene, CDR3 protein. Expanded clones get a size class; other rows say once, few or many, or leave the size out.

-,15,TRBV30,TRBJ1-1,AWSVRWAGAMNTEAF
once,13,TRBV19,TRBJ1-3,ASSIRDRGGNTIY
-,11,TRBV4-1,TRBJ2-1,ASQRSSYNEQF
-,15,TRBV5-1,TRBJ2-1,ASSPTSRGQGVAEQF
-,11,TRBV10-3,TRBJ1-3,AISESLSDTIY
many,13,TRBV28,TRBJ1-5,ASSFSGGVNQPQH
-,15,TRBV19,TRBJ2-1,ASSIGLRGHSYNEQF
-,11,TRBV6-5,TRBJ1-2,ASSTRTGAGYT
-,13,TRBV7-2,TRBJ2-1,ASSLTSGRYNEQF
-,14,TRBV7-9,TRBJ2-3,ASSLVGTGVTDTQY
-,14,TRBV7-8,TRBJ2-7,ASSPLGLQGNYEQY
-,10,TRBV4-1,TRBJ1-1,ASSPTGTEAF